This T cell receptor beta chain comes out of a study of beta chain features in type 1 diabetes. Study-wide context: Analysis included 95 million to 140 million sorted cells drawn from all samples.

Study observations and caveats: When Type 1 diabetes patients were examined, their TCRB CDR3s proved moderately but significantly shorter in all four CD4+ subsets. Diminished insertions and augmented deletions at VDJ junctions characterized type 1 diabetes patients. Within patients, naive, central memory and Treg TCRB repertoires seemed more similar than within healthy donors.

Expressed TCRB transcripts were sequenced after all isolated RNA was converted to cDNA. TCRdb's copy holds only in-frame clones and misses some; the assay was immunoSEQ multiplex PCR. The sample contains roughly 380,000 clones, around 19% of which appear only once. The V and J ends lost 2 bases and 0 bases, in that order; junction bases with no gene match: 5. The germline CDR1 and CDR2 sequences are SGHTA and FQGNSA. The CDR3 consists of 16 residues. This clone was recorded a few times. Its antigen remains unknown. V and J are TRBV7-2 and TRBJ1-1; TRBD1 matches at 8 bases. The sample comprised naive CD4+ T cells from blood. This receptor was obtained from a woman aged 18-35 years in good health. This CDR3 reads CASSLKDRAMNTEAFF. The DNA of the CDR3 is TGTGCCAGCAGCTTAAAGGACAGGGCCATGAACACTGAAGCTTTCTTT. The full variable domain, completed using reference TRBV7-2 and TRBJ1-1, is GAGVSQSPSNKVTEKGKDVELRCDPISGHTALYWYRQSLGQGLEFLIYFQGNSAPDKSGLPSDRFSAERTGGSVSTLTIQRTQQEDSAVYLCASSLKDRAMNTEAFFGQGTRLTVV.